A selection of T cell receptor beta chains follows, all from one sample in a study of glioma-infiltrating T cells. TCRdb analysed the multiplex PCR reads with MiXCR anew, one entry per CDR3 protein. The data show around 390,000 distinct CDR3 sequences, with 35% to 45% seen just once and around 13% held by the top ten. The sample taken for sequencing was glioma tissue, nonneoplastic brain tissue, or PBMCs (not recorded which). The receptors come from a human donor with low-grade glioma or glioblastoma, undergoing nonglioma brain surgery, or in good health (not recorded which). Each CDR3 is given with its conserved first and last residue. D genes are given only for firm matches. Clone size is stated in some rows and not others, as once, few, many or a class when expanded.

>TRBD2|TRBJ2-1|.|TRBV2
CASILAVGTYNEQFF
TGTGCCAGCATTCTAGCGGTCGGAACCTACAATGAGCAGTTCTTC
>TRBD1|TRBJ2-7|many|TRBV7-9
CASSLALGTGAREQYF
TGTGCCAGCAGCTTAGCCCTGGGGACAGGAGCGCGCGAGCAGTACTTC
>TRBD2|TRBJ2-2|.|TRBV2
CAISLAGVRTGELFF
TGTGCCATTTCCCTAGCGGGAGTAAGAACCGGGGAGCTGTTTTTT
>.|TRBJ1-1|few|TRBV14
CASSQDLFGNTEAFF
TGTGCCAGCAGCCAAGATTTGTTCGGAAACACTGAAGCTTTCTTT
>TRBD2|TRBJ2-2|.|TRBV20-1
CSASGLANTGELFF
TGCAGTGCTTCGGGACTAGCGAACACCGGGGAGCTGTTTTTT
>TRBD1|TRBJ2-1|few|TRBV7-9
CASSLVGTDNEQFF
TGTGCCAGCAGCTTAGTCGGGACAGACAATGAGCAGTTCTTC
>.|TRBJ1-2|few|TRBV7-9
CASSSTRGVENYGYTF
TGTGCCAGCAGCTCCACCCGGGGGGTCGAAAACTATGGCTACACCTTC
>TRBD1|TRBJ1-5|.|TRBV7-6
CASSRTGDNQPQHF
TGTGCCAGCAGCCGGACAGGCGACAATCAGCCCCAGCATTTT
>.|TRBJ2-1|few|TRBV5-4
CATDTGWGDNEQFF
TGTGCCACCGACACCGGCTGGGGGGACAATGAGCAGTTCTTC
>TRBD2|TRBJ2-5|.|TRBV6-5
CASRREVETQYF
TGTGCCAGCAGACGGGAGGTAGAGACCCAGTACTTC
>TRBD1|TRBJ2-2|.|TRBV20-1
CGAIPGQGTGELFF
TGCGGTGCTATTCCGGGACAGGGAACCGGGGAGCTGTTTTTT
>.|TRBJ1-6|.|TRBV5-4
CASSLVQNNSPLHF
TGTGCCAGCAGCTTGGTTCAGAATAATTCACCCCTCCACTTT
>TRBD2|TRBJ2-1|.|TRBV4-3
CASSQPGLAGSVEFF
TGCGCCAGCAGCCAACCCGGACTAGCGGGATCAGTGGAGTTCTTC
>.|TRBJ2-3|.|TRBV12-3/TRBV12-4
CASSFGRDTQYF
TGTGCCAGCAGTTTCGGTAGAGATACGCAGTATTTT
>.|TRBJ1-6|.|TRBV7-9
CASTPINTPLHF
TGTGCCAGCACCCCGATTAATACACCCCTCCACTTT
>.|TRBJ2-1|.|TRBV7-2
CASSPRGRWSSYNEQFF
TGTGCCAGCAGCCCGCGGGGGCGGTGGAGCTCCTACAATGAGCAGTTCTTC
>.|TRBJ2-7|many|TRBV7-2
CASSSQGMLYEQYF
TGTGCCAGCAGCTCCCAGGGAATGCTCTACGAGCAGTACTTC
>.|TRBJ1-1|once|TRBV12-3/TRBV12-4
CASSLGLEAFF
TGTGCCAGCAGTTTGGGACTTGAAGCTTTCTTT
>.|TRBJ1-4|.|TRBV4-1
CASSRLKGEKLFF
TGCGCCAGCAGCCGCCTGAAGGGTGAAAAACTGTTTTTT
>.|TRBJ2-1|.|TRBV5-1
CASSLGLAWHNEQFF
TGCGCCAGCAGCTTGGGGCTAGCGTGGCACAATGAGCAGTTCTTC
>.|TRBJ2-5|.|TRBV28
CASSFSPAAQETQYF
TGTGCCAGCAGTTTCTCCCCGGCGGCGCAAGAGACCCAGTACTTC
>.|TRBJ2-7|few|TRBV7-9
CASSLISSYEQYF
TGTGCCAGCAGTCTCATTAGCTCCTACGAGCAGTACTTC
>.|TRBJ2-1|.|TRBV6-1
CVSSGRDARSYNEQFF
TGTGTCAGCAGTGGGCGGGACGCCAGGTCCTACAATGAGCAGTTCTTC
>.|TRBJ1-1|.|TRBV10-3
CAVHREGSSEAFF
TGTGCCGTCCATAGAGAGGGGAGCAGTGAAGCTTTCTTT
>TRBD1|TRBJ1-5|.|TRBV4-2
CASSQDRDRINQPQHF
TGTGCCAGCAGCCAAGATCGGGACAGAATCAATCAGCCCCAGCATTTT
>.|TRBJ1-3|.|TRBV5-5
CASSLIEDRNTIYF
TGTGCCAGCAGCTTGATAGAAGATCGGAACACCATATATTTT
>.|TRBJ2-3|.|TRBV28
CASTLPKGTDTQYF
TGTGCCAGCACCTTACCGAAAGGCACAGATACGCAGTATTTT
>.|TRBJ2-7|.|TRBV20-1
CSVVDSSFRYEQYF
TGCAGCGTTGTTGACAGCAGTTTCAGGTACGAGCAGTACTTC
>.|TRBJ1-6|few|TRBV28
CASSFPSAGPLHF
TGTGCCAGCAGTTTCCCCTCGGCGGGTCCCCTCCACTTT
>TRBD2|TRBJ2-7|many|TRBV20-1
CSARIPSGDYEQYF
TGCAGTGCTAGAATCCCTAGCGGAGACTACGAGCAGTACTTC
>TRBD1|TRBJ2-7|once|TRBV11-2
CASSRTGVESYEQYF
TGTGCCAGCAGCCGCACAGGGGTAGAGTCCTACGAGCAGTACTTC
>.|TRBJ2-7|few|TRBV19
CASSITDVGYEQYF
TGTGCCAGTAGTATCACGGACGTTGGATACGAGCAGTACTTC
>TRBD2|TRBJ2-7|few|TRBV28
CASSPPGSGRYEQYF
TGTGCCAGCAGTCCTCCAGGGTCCGGGAGGTACGAGCAGTACTTC
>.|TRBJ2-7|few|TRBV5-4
CASRTDLSSYEQYF
TGTGCCAGCAGAACGGACTTAAGCTCCTACGAGCAGTACTTC
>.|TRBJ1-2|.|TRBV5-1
CASSLLATGGVSDGYTF
TGCGCCAGCAGCTTGTTAGCTACGGGGGGCGTTAGTGATGGCTACACCTTC
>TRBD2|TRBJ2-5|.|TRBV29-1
CSYGGQETQYF
TGCAGCTACGGGGGGCAAGAGACCCAGTACTTC
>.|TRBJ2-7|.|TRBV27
CASSLASGGTPSYERYF
TGTGCCAGCAGTTTAGCGTCCGGTGGCACACCCTCCTACGAGCGGTACTTC
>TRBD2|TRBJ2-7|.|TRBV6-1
CASQYLAGHEQYF
TGTGCCAGCCAGTACCTAGCGGGACACGAGCAGTACTTC
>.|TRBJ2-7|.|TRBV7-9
CASSLGLLTYEQYF
TGTGCCAGCAGCTTAGGTCTCTTAACCTACGAGCAGTACTTC
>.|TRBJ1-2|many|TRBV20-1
CSAQDGYGYTF
TGCAGTGCTCAGGACGGCTATGGCTACACCTTC
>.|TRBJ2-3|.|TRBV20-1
CSARELQYSTDTQYF
TGCAGTGCTAGAGAACTGCAATATAGCACAGATACGCAGTATTTT
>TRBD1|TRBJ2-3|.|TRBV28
CASSYRGRPDTQYF
TGTGCCAGCAGTTACAGGGGGCGACCAGATACGCAGTATTTT